The clone carrying this T cell receptor beta chain has only a few counts. Trimming stripped 2 bases from V and 5 bases from J, with 10 bases between. CDR3 length: 14 amino acids. Germline loops: CDR1 KGHSH, CDR2 LQKENI. As part of library construction, unique molecular identifiers were attached to individual cDNA molecules. Each CDR3 protein gets one entry after TCRdb re-called the 5' RACE reads with MiXCR. This table holds about 80,000 distinct CDR3 sequences, 11% to 15% found once. This sample is part of a study of early T cells in non-severe SARS-CoV-2 infection. Background on the study: Chains stayed unpaired after sequencing of bulk RNA from unsorted whole blood.

This TCR came from an adult who was a healthcare worker with PCR-confirmed SARS-CoV-2 infection or an uninfected control (not recorded which). Material for sequencing was whole blood. The chain links TRBV18 to TRBJ2-1; D possibly corresponds to TRBD1 (5 bases). CDR3 loop: CASSPRQGNNEQFF. The CDR3 bases are TGTGCCAGCTCACCAAGGCAGGGTAACAATGAGCAGTTCTTC.